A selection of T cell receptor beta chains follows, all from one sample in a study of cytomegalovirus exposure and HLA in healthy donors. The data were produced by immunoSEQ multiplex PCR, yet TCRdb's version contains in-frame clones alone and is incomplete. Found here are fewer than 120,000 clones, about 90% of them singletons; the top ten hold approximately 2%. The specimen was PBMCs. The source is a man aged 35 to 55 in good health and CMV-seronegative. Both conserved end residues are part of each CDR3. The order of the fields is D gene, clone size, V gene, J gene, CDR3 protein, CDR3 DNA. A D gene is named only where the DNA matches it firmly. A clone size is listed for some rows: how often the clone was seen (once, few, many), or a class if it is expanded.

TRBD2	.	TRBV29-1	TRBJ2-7	CSVRGMGAGIYEQYF	TGCAGCGTTCGCGGGATGGGAGCGGGGATATACGAGCAGTACTTC
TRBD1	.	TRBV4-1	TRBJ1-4	CATQGAANEKLFF	TGCGCCACCCAGGGGGCCGCTAATGAAAAACTGTTTTTT
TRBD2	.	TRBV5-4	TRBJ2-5	CASSFPRVAGEETQYF	TGTGCCAGCAGCTTTCCCCGGGTAGCGGGGGAGGAGACCCAGTACTTC
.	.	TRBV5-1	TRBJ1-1	CASSLGQGPTEAFF	TGCGCCAGCAGCTTGGGGCAGGGGCCCACTGAAGCTTTCTTT
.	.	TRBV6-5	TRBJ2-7	CASSLLGNKLEEQYF	TGTGCCAGCAGTCTTCTCGGGAATAAACTTGAGGAGCAGTACTTC
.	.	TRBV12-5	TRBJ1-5	CASGYGGLSNQPQHF	TGTGCTAGTGGTTATGGAGGGCTTAGCAATCAGCCCCAGCATTTT
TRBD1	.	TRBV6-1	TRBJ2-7	CASNPGQGPYEQYF	TGTGCCAGCAATCCGGGACAGGGACCCTACGAGCAGTACTTC
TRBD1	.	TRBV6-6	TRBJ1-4	CASRGLGTGDEKLFF	TGTGCCAGCAGGGGGTTGGGGACAGGGGATGAAAAACTGTTTTTT
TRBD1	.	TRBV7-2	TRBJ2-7	CASSTRTGGLYEQYF	TGTGCCAGCAGCACCCGAACAGGGGGCCTCTACGAGCAGTACTTC
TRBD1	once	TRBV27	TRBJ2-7	CASSWGQGSWYEQYF	TGTGCCAGCAGTTGGGGACAGGGAAGCTGGTACGAGCAGTACTTC
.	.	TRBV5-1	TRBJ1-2	CASSLGSSYGYGYTF	TGCGCCAGCAGCTTGGGCTCTTCGTACGGCTATGGCTACACCTTC
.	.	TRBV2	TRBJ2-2	CASSDRGGELFF	TGTGCCAGCAGTGACAGGGGCGGGGAGCTGTTTTTT
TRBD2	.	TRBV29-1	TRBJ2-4	CSVEGGKNIQYF	TGCAGCGTGGAGGGAGGGAAAAACATTCAGTACTTC
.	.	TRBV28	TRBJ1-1	CASSLPGTEAFF	TGTGCCAGCAGTTTACCAGGGACTGAAGCTTTCTTT
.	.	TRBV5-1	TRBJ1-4	CASSLSATNEKLFF	TGCGCCAGCAGCTTGTCGGCAACTAATGAAAAACTGTTTTTT
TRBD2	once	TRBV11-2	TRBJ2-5	CASSSETSGVQETQYF	TGTGCCAGCAGCTCCGAGACTAGCGGGGTCCAAGAGACCCAGTACTTC
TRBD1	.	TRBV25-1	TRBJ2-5	CASTESGTEETQYF	TGTGCCAGCACCGAGTCCGGGACAGAAGAGACCCAGTACTTC
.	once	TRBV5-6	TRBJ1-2	CASSPGRKGDGYTF	TGTGCCAGCAGTCCAGGGCGTAAAGGAGATGGCTACACCTTC
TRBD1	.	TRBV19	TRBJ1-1	CATTDRVDTEAFF	TGTGCCACCACGGACAGGGTTGACACTGAAGCTTTCTTT
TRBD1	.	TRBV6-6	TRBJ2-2	CASSYLRGQGAGELFF	TGTGCCAGCAGTTACTTGAGGGGACAGGGAGCCGGGGAGCTGTTTTTT
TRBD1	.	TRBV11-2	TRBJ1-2	CASSLIYPGTENYGYTF	TGTGCCAGCAGCCTCATATACCCCGGGACAGAGAACTATGGCTACACCTTC
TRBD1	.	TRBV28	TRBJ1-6	CARTLLPGQGTSSYNSPLHF	TGTGCCAGGACGCTATTACCGGGACAGGGGACCAGCTCCTATAATTCACCCCTCCACTTT
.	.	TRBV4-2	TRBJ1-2	CASSRSEEGPAYGYTF	TGTGCCAGCAGCCGATCGGAGGAGGGGCCGGCCTATGGCTACACCTTC
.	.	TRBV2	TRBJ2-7	CASSDSIFYEQYF	TGTGCCAGCAGTGATAGTATCTTTTACGAGCAGTACTTC
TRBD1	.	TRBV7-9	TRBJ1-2	CASSPGTGTDLSYGYTF	TGTGCCAGCAGCCCAGGGACAGGGACTGACCTCTCCTATGGCTACACCTTC
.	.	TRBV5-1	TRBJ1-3	CASAFDTPGNTIYF	TGCGCCAGCGCCTTTGACACCCCAGGAAACACCATATATTTT
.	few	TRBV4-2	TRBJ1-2	CASSQVTTLNYGYTF	TGTGCCAGCAGCCAAGTAACCACTTTAAACTATGGCTACACCTTC
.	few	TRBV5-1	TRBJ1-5	CASSLEGDNQPQHF	TGCGCCAGCAGCTTGGAGGGGGACAATCAGCCCCAGCATTTT
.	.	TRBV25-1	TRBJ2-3	CASSGSRGSADTQYF	TGTGCCAGCAGTGGGTCAAGGGGGTCCGCAGATACGCAGTATTTT
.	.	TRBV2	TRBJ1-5	CASQIYFNQPQHF	TGTGCCAGCCAAATCTACTTCAATCAGCCCCAGCATTTT
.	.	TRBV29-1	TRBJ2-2	CSVMGPNTGELFF	TGCAGCGTTATGGGCCCGAACACCGGGGAGCTGTTTTTT
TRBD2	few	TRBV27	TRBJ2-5	CASRLAGAETQYF	TGTGCCAGCAGATTAGCGGGGGCGGAGACCCAGTACTTC
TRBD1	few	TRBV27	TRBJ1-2	CASKSYRDSNYGYTF	TGTGCCAGCAAGTCATATCGGGACAGCAACTATGGCTACACCTTC
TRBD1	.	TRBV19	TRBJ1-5	CASSGTGTGFGNQPQHF	TGTGCCAGTAGTGGTACCGGGACAGGGTTCGGCAATCAGCCCCAGCATTTT
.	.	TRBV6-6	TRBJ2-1	CASSYSHGGRDNEQFF	TGTGCCAGCAGTTACTCCCACGGGGGGCGAGACAATGAGCAGTTCTTC
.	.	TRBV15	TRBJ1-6	CATSRDREVWQLNSPLHF	TGTGCCACCAGCAGAGATAGAGAGGTGTGGCAGTTGAATTCACCCCTCCACTTT
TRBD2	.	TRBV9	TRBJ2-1	CASSTIGGDYNEQFF	TGTGCCAGCAGCACGATCGGGGGGGACTACAATGAGCAGTTCTTC
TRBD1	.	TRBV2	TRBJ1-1	CASSEVRQGASTEAFF	TGTGCCAGCAGTGAAGTGAGACAGGGGGCGTCTACTGAAGCTTTCTTT
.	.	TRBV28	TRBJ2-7	CASSLSSYEQYF	TGTGCCAGCAGTTTATCATCCTACGAGCAGTACTTC
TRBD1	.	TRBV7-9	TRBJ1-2	CASSKGQGLIGDTF	TGTGCCAGCAGCAAGGGACAGGGGTTAATTGGTGACACCTTC
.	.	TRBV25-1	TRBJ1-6	CASSPIHNSPLHF	TGTGCCAGCAGTCCCATCCATAATTCACCCCTCCACTTT
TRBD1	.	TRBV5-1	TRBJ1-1	CASSTGGGTEAFF	TGCGCCAGCAGTACAGGGGGTGGCACTGAAGCTTTCTTT
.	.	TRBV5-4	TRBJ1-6	CASSLQGSLNSPLHF	TGTGCCAGCAGCTTACAGGGAAGCCTTAATTCACCCCTCCACTTT
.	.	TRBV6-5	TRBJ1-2	CASSYSIWEGVRGYTF	TGTGCCAGCAGTTACTCGATTTGGGAGGGCGTAAGAGGCTACACCTTC
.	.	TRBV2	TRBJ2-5	CASRLRTETQYF	TGTGCCAGCAGACTGCGCACGGAGACCCAGTACTTC
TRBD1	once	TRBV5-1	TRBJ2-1	CASSWDRAYNEQFF	TGCGCCAGCAGCTGGGACAGGGCCTACAATGAGCAGTTCTTC
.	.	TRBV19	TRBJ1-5	CASSIERGGNQPQHF	TGTGCCAGTAGTATAGAAAGGGGCGGCAATCAGCCCCAGCATTTT
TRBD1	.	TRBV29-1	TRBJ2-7	CSVEGRTGAWF	TGCAGCGTTGAAGGACGGACAGGGGCATGGTTC
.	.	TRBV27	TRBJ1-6	CASAIRQNYNSPLHF	TGTGCCAGCGCTATTCGACAGAACTATAATTCACCCCTCCACTTT
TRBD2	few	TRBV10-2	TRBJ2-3	CASSKEWSRGVGTDTQYF	TGCGCCAGCAGTAAGGAGTGGAGCCGGGGGGTAGGCACAGATACGCAGTATTTT
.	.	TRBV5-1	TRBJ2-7	CASSVGGSTPTYEQYF	TGCGCCAGCAGCGTAGGGGGTTCTACTCCTACCTACGAGCAGTACTTC
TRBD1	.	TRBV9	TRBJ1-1	CASSGQGFGNTEAFF	TGTGCCAGCAGCGGACAGGGGTTTGGGAACACTGAAGCTTTCTTT
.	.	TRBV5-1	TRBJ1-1	CASSPGGGHPEAFF	TGCGCCAGCAGCCCGGGTGGGGGACACCCTGAAGCTTTCTTT
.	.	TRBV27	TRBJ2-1	CASRKDSGNEQFF	TGTGCCAGCAGGAAGGACAGCGGCAACGAGCAGTTCTTC
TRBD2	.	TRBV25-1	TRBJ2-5	CASSGTSGGKETQYF	TGTGCCAGCTCGGGGACTAGCGGGGGAAAAGAGACCCAGTACTTC
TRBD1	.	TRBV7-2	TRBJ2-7	CASSLGGQGRSSYEQYF	TGTGCCAGCAGCTTAGGGGGACAGGGAAGAAGCTCCTACGAGCAGTACTTC
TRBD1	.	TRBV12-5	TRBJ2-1	CASGPGDRGYNEQFF	TGTGCTAGTGGTCCAGGGGACAGGGGTTACAATGAGCAGTTCTTC
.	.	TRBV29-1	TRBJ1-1	CSVPVRANTEAFF	TGCAGCGTTCCAGTCAGGGCCAACACTGAAGCTTTCTTT
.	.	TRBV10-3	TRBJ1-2	CAISEGREYGYTF	TGTGCCATCAGTGAGGGCAGGGAATATGGCTACACCTTC
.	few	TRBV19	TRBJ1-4	CASSIAPQREKLFF	TGTGCCAGTAGTATCGCTCCCCAACGGGAAAAACTGTTTTTT